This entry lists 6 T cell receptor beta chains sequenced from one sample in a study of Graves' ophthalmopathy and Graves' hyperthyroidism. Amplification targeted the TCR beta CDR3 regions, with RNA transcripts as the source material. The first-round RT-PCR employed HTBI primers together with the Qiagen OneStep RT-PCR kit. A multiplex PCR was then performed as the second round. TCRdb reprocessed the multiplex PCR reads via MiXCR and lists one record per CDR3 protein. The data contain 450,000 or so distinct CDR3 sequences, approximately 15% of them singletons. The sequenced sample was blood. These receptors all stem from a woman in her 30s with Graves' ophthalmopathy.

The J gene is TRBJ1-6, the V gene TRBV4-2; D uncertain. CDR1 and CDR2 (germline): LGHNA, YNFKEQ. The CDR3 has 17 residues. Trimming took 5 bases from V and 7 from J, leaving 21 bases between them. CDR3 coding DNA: TGTGCCAGCAGCGAACCGACGCTTTGGGATACCAATTCACCCCTCCACTTT. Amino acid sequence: CASSEPTLWDTNSPLHF.

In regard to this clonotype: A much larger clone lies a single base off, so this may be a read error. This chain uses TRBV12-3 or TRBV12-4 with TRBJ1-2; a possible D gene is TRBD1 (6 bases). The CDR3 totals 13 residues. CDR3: CASNEGGIYGYIF. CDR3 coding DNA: TGTGCCAGCAACGAAGGGGGTATCTATGGCTACATCTTC.

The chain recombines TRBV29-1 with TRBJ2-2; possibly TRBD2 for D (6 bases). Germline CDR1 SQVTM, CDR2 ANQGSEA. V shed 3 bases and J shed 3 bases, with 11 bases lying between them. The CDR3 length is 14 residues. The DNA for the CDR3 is TGCAGCGTTGATGCGGGGCGCGACACCGGGGAGCTGTTTTTT. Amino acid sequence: CSVDAGRDTGELFF.

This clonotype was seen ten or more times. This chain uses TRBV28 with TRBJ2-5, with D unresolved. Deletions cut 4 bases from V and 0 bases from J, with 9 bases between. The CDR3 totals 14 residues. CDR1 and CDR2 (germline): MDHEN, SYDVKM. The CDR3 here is CASSWTADQETQYF. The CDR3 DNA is TGTGCCAGCAGTTGGACGGCGGACCAAGAGACCCAGTACTTC.

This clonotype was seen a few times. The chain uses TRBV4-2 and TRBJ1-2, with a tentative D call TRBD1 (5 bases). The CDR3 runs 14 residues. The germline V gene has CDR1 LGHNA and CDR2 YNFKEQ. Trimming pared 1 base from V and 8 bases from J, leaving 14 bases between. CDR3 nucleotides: TGTGCCAGCAGCCAAGTGCAATCAGGGTCGGGCTACACCTTC. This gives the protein CASSQVQSGSGYTF.

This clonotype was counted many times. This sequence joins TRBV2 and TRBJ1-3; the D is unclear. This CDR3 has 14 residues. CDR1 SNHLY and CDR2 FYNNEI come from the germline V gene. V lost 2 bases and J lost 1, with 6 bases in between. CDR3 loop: CASSESGSGNTIYF. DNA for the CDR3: TGTGCCAGCAGTGAATCGGGTTCTGGAAACACCATATATTTT.